What follows are 7 T cell receptor beta chains derived from one specimen sequenced in a study of beta chain features in type 1 diabetes. Expressed TCRB transcripts were sequenced because the entire RNA isolate underwent reverse transcription. Clones were sequenced by immunoSEQ multiplex PCR, and TCRdb holds only the in-frame ones, with some missing. The profile shows about 620,000 clones, around 15% of them singletons. The specimen sequenced was naive CD4+ T cells from blood. All receptors derive from a man between 18 and 29 years old in good health.

The sample holds a few counts of this clone. The genes are TRBV5-4 and TRBJ2-1; 9 bases are shared with TRBD1. The CDR3 covers 17 residues. Trimming at V came to 4 bases and at J to 8 bases, leaving 16 bases not matched to a gene. The germline CDR1 and CDR2 sequences are SGHNT and YYREEE (reference sequence). CDR3 protein: CASSPVFGTGKIDEQFF. DNA of the CDR3: TGTGCCAGCAGCCCGGTATTTGGGACAGGGAAAATCGATGAGCAGTTCTTC.

This clone showed up just a few times. This rearrangement joins TRBV27 to TRBJ2-3; D remains ambiguous. Trimming cost V 4 bases and J 3 bases, with 5 bases left between them. In germline, CDR1 is MNHEY, CDR2 SMNVEV (reference sequence). This CDR3 region has 12 residues. The CDR3 region is CASSYRTDTQYF. The CDR3 nucleotides read TGTGCCAGCAGTTACAGAACAGATACGCAGTATTTT.

This clone has more than one count but fewer than ten. The chain is built from TRBV18 and TRBJ2-7, with D maybe TRBD1 (6 bases). V lost 5 bases, J lost 5 bases, and 10 bases lay in between. Germline V gene lookup returns CDR1 KGHSH and CDR2 LQKENI. This CDR3 is 12 amino acids long. Written as DNA, the CDR3 is TGTGCCAGCTCAAAACAGGGTAACGAGCAGTACTTC. Amino acid sequence: CASSKQGNEQYF.

This clone came up a few times. The chain combines TRBV29-1 with TRBJ2-2; D might be TRBD1 (6 bases). There are 15 residues in the CDR3. Trimming removed 4 bases from V and 5 bases from J, with 17 bases in between. Germline-derived CDR1 and CDR2 are SQVTM and ANQGSEA. The CDR3 DNA sequence: TGCAGCGTTGCGGAACAGGGTAGCTGGACCGGGGAGCTGTTTTTT. Amino acids: CSVAEQGSWTGELFF.

This clone was detected a few times. The chain is built from TRBV10-3 and TRBJ2-5, with D perhaps given as TRBD1 or TRBD2 (5 bases each). V dropped 6 bases and J dropped 3 bases, with 8 bases sitting between them. The CDR3 is 12 residues long. The germline gives CDR1 ENHRY, CDR2 SYGVKD. The CDR3 bases are TGTGCCATCAGCGAGGGGAAAGAGACCCAGTACTTC. Encoded protein: CAISEGKETQYF.

The rearrangement links TRBV4-1 to TRBJ1-1; the D is unclear. Germline CDR1 reads MGHRA; CDR2 reads YSYEKL. CDR3 length: 16 residues. Trimming left V 6 bases short and J 4 bases short, with 21 bases between. CDR3 in amino acids: CASRHVGRSSGTEAFF. CDR3 DNA sequence: TGCGCCAGCAGACACGTCGGCCGGAGCTCCGGCACTGAAGCTTTCTTT.

This clone was seen repeatedly, ten times or more. This sequence joins TRBV2 and TRBJ2-4; D gene ambiguous. The V gene's germline CDR1 is SNHLY and CDR2 FYNNEI. V gave up 6 bases and J gave up 0 bases, with 6 bases separating them. The CDR3 has 13 residues. For the CDR3, the DNA is TGTGCCAGCAGAATATTAGCCAAAAACATTCAGTACTTC. Protein product: CASRILAKNIQYF.